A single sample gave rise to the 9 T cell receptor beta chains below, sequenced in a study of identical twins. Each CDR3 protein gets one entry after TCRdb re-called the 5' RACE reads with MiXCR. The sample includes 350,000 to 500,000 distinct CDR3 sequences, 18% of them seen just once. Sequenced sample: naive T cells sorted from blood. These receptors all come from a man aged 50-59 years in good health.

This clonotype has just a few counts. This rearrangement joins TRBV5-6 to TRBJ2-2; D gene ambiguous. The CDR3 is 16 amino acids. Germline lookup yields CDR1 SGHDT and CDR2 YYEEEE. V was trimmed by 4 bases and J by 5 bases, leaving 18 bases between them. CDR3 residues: CASSLDLQHMTGELFF. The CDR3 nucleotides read TGTGCCAGCAGCCTGGATTTGCAGCATATGACCGGGGAGCTGTTTTTT.

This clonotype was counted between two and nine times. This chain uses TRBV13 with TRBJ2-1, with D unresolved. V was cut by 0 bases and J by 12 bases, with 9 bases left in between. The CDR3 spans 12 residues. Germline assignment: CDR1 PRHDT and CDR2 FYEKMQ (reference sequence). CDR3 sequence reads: CASSLGGLVQFF. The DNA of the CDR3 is TGTGCCAGCAGCTTAGGGGGTTTAGTGCAGTTCTTC.

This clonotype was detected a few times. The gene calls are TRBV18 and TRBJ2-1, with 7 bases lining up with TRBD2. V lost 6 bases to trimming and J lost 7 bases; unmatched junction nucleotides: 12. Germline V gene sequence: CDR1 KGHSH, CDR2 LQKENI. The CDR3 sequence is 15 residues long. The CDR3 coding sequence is TGTGCCAGCTCGGGTGGGAGGGCCATTCGAAATGAGCAGTTCTTC. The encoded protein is CASSGGRAIRNEQFF.

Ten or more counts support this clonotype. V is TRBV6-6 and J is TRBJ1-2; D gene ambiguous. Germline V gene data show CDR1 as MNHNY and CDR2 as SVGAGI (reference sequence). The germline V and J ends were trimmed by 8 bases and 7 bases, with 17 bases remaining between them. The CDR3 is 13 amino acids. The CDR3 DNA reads TGTGCCAGCCGGCTCCCGGCAGGTGGTGGCTACACCTTC. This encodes CASRLPAGGGYTF.

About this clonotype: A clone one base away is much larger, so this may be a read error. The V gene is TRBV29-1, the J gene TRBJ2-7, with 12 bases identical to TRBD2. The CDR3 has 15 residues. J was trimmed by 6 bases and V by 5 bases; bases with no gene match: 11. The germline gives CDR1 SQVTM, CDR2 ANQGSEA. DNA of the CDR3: TGCAGCGTTAGACTAGCGGGAGTGCAGACCTGCGAGCAGTACTTC. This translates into CSVRLAGVQTCEQYF.

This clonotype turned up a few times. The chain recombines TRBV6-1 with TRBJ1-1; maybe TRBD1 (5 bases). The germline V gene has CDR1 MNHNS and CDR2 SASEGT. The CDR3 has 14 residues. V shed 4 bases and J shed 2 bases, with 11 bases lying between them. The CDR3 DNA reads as TGTGCCAGCAGTGTGGGACTACTTAACACTGAAGCTTTCTTT. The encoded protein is CASSVGLLNTEAFF.

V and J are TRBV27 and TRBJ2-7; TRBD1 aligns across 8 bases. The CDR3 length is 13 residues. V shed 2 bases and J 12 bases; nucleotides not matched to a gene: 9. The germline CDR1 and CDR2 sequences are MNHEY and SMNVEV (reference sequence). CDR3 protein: CASSLPGQGVWYF. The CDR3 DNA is TGTGCCAGCAGTTTACCTGGACAGGGTGTATGGTACTTC.

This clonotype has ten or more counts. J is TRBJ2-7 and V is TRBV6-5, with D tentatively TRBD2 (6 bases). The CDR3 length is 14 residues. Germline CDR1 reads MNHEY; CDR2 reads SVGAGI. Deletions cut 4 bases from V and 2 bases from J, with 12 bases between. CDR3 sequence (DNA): TGTGCCAGCAGTTCTTTTCGGGGGACCTACGAGCAGTACTTC. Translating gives CASSSFRGTYEQYF.

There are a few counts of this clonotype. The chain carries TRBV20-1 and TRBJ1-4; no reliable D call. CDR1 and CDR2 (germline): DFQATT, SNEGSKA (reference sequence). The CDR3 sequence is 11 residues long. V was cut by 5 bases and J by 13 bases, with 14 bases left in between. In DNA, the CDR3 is TGCAGTGCTGGACGCGGGTTTTCACTGTTTTTT. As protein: CSAGRGFSLFF.